What follows are 25 T cell receptor beta chains derived from one specimen sequenced in a study of siplizumab effects on memory and regulatory T cells. TCRdb's table, derived via immunoSEQ multiplex PCR, lists solely in-frame clones and lacks some. The sample has roughly 69,000 clones, approximately 82% seen once; the top ten hold 3.5% to 4%. Sequenced material: memory CD4+ T cells sorted from blood. The origin of the receptors is a human donor in good health.

The chain uses TRBV6-5 and TRBJ1-2; D uncertain. The CDR3 consists of 11 residues. Germline CDR1 is MNHEY and CDR2 is SVGAGI. Trimming took off 4 bases at V and 4 bases at J, with 4 bases between the two ends. DNA of the CDR3: TGTGCCAGCAGTTCAGCCTATGGCTACACCTTC. This encodes CASSSAYGYTF.

A few counts support this clone. In nucleotides, the CDR3 is TGTGCCAGCAGCCAACAGGTCGGGGAGCTGTTTTTT. It is translated as CASSQQVGELFF. V is TRBV11-2 and J is TRBJ2-2, with a tentative D call TRBD1 (5 bases). This CDR3 contains 12 residues. The germline CDR1 and CDR2 sequences are SGHAT and FQNNGV. V gave up 5 bases and J gave up 7 bases, with 8 bases separating them. Full variable domain (rest looked up from reference TRBV11-2 and TRBJ2-2): EAGVAQSPRYKIIEKRQSVAFWCNPISGHATLYWYQQILGQGPKLLIQFQNNGVVDDSQLPKDRFSAERLKGVDSTLKIQPAKLEDSAVYLCASSQQVGELFFGEGSRLTVL.

This rearrangement joins TRBV11-2 to TRBJ2-1; TRBD1 aligns across 9 bases. Trimming cost V 1 base and J 8 bases; bases outside gene matches: 9. Germline-derived CDR1 and CDR2 are SGHAT and FQNNGV. The CDR3 runs 16 residues. The CDR3 bases are TGTGCCAGCAGCTTAGTTTCCGGGACAGGGTTCCATGAGCAGTTCTTC. The encoded protein is CASSLVSGTGFHEQFF.

The chain recombines TRBV7-7 with TRBJ2-1; D might be TRBD2 (7 bases). The germline gives CDR1 SSHAT, CDR2 FNYEAQ (reference sequence). V shed 1 base and J shed 9 bases, with 13 bases lying between them. This CDR3 contains 14 residues. The CDR3 spells CASSLEPGGGEQFF. The DNA of the CDR3 is TGTGCCAGCAGCTTAGAACCGGGGGGCGGTGAGCAGTTCTTC.

V gene TRBV2 combines with J gene TRBJ1-4, with 9 positions matching TRBD1. This CDR3 is built from 15 residues. The V segment lost 8 bases and the J segment 7 bases; nucleotides outside the gene matches: 11. Germline loops: CDR1 SNHLY, CDR2 FYNNEI. For the CDR3, the DNA is TGTGCCAGCGGGTTACAGGGGGCAAACCTTGAAAAACTGTTTTTT. Its protein is CASGLQGANLEKLFF.

The chain couples TRBV14 to TRBJ2-7; TRBD1 is a possible D gene (5 bases). The CDR3 sequence is 12 residues long. Trimming removed 2 bases from V and 3 bases from J, with 5 bases in between. Germline V gives CDR1 SGHDN, CDR2 FVKESK. CDR3 residues: CASSQQGYEQYF. The CDR3 region has the DNA TGTGCCAGCAGCCAACAGGGCTACGAGCAGTACTTC.

V usage is TRBV10-1 and J usage is TRBJ2-5, with a weak D call TRBD1 (6 bases). V was cut by 6 bases and J by 2 bases, with 10 bases left in between. Germline V gene data show CDR1 as WNHNN and CDR2 as SYGVQD (reference sequence). The CDR3 consists of 13 residues. CDR3 in amino acids: CASSRGQQETQYF. DNA for the CDR3: TGCGCCAGCAGCCGAGGACAGCAAGAGACCCAGTACTTC.

This chain links TRBV11-2 with TRBJ2-2; a weak D match, TRBD1 (5 bases). Germline assignment: CDR1 SGHAT and CDR2 FQNNGV. This CDR3 contains 13 residues. The V gene lost 4 bases and the J gene lost 5 bases, with 8 bases spanning the gap. The CDR3 DNA reads as TGTGCCAGCAGCTGGCAGGGAACCGGGGAGCTGTTTTTT. This codes for CASSWQGTGELFF.

This chain connects TRBV2 to TRBJ1-2; 8 bases are a match to TRBD1. The J segment lost 8 bases and the V segment lost 5 bases, leaving 7 bases of the junction unmatched. This CDR3 is built from 13 residues. Germline V lookup: CDR1 SNHLY, CDR2 FYNNEI. CDR3 sequence (DNA): TGTGCCAGCAGTCCAGGACAGGGCCAGGGCTACACCTTC. Its translation is CASSPGQGQGYTF.

This chain joins TRBV7-6 and TRBJ2-3; D gene unclear. V dropped 5 bases and J dropped 5 bases, with 8 bases sitting between them. The CDR3 spans 12 residues. Germline loops: CDR1 SGHVS, CDR2 FNYEAQ. The CDR3 loop reads CASSRVVDTQYF. In DNA form, the CDR3 reads TGTGCCAGCAGCCGCGTGGTAGATACGCAGTATTTT.

The sample holds one count of this clone. CDR3 in amino acids: CASRSRDRNYNEQFF. CDR3 nucleotides: TGTGCCAGCAGATCCAGGGACAGGAACTACAATGAGCAGTTCTTC. The V call is TRBV7-9, the J call TRBJ2-1; the match to TRBD1 covers 8 bases. After removal of 6 bases from V and 3 bases from J, the junction contained 7 bases not matched to a gene. The CDR3 is made up of 15 amino acids. From germline, CDR1 is SEHNR and CDR2 FQNEAQ (reference sequence).

V and J are TRBV7-9 and TRBJ2-1, with 8 bases that match TRBD2. Unmatched junction bases numbered 7, after V lost 7 bases and J lost 8 bases. CDR3 size: 13 residues. Germline V gene sequence: CDR1 SEHNR, CDR2 FQNEAQ (reference sequence). The CDR3 nucleotides are TGTGCCAGCACCTTGGGACTAGGCTATGAGCAGTTCTTC. Translating it yields CASTLGLGYEQFF.

The chain has TRBV18 and TRBJ1-5; D is ambiguous. The CDR3 covers 15 residues. V was trimmed by 3 bases and J by 3 bases, leaving 12 bases between them. The V gene's germline CDR1 is KGHSH and CDR2 LQKENI. CDR3 DNA: TGTGCCAGCTCACCCTCTTACGGGTTCAATCAGCCCCAGCATTTT. As protein: CASSPSYGFNQPQHF.

About this clone: One junction end disagrees with the germline gene, perhaps due to a read error. The V and J genes are TRBV7-7 and TRBJ2-2, with 8 bases identical to TRBD1. Germline V gene lookup returns CDR1 SSHAT and CDR2 FNYEAQ (reference sequence). CDR3 length equals 16 residues. The CDR3 region is CASSLAGGQGSGELFF. DNA for the CDR3: TGTGCTAGCAGCTTAGCCGGCGGACAGGGATCCGGGGAGCTGTTTTTT.

This clone was counted between two and nine times. This chain uses TRBV4-1 with TRBJ2-7; 7 nucleotides agree with TRBD2. V lost 4 bases, J lost 0 bases, and 6 bases stayed unmatched. The germline CDR1 and CDR2 sequences are MGHRA and YSYEKL. The CDR3 loop spans 15 amino acids. CDR3 sequence reads: CASSPGGVSSYEQYF. The CDR3 DNA reads as TGCGCCAGCAGCCCGGGGGGAGTGAGCTCCTACGAGCAGTACTTC.

This clone was counted only a few times. The V call is TRBV19, the J call TRBJ2-2; D uncertain. Germline values: CDR1 LNHDA, CDR2 SQIVND (reference sequence). V lost 1 base and J lost 4, with 16 bases in between. There are 17 residues in the CDR3. The CDR3 reads CASSIGPLWASTGELFF. Here the CDR3 DNA reads TGTGCCAGTAGTATAGGCCCCCTCTGGGCGTCCACCGGGGAGCTGTTTTTT.

J is TRBJ1-1 and V is TRBV5-8; unclear D gene. The germline gives CDR1 SGHTS, CDR2 YDEGEE. The CDR3 length is 15 residues. V lost 1 base and J lost 1, with 11 bases in between. The CDR3 coding sequence is TGTGCCAGCAGCTTGTTTAGACGTCGGAACACTGAAGCTTTCTTT. This gives the protein CASSLFRRRNTEAFF.

The V call is TRBV18, the J call TRBJ1-1; a possible D gene is TRBD1 (6 bases). V was pared by 4 bases and J by 10 bases, with 25 bases between. Germline V gives CDR1 KGHSH, CDR2 LQKENI. CDR3 length: 16 residues. DNA of the CDR3: TGTGCCAGCTCACAGGACAGCACTATGGTCTCTGGCGGAGCTTTCTTT. It specifies CASSQDSTMVSGGAFF.

The chain employs TRBV10-3 and TRBJ2-2; D is unresolved. This CDR3 contains 14 residues. Trimming cost V 2 bases and J 3 bases, with 7 bases left between them. CDR1 ENHRY and CDR2 SYGVKD come from the germline V gene. As DNA, the CDR3 is TGTGCCATCAGTGAGACACCTCACACCGGGGAGCTGTTTTTT. The encoded protein is CAISETPHTGELFF.

The chain couples TRBV5-8 to TRBJ2-3; 9 nucleotides match TRBD1. V was clipped by 6 bases and J by 5 bases; unmatched bases: 7. CDR3 size: 14 residues. From germline, CDR1 is SGHTS and CDR2 YDEGEE. Here the CDR3 reads CASNPGQGGDTQYF. CDR3 sequence (DNA): TGTGCCAGCAACCCGGGACAGGGTGGAGATACGCAGTATTTT.

There are a few counts of this clone. This chain connects TRBV6-5 to TRBJ2-1; D uncertain. CDR1 is MNHEY, CDR2 SVGAGI, per germline. Deletions cut 2 bases from V and 11 bases from J, with 7 bases between. The CDR3 covers 11 residues. The CDR3 reads CASSYLNKQFF. The CDR3 DNA follows: TGTGCCAGCAGTTACCTTAATAAGCAGTTCTTC.

This clone was picked up one time. The V gene is TRBV4-2, the J gene TRBJ2-3; D is ambiguous. The CDR3 loop spans 16 amino acids. Germline-derived CDR1 and CDR2 are LGHNA and YNFKEQ. Trimming removed 0 bases from V and 0 bases from J, with 10 bases in between. Written as DNA, the CDR3 is TGTGCCAGCAGCCAAGAACCCACGGTTAGCACAGATACGCAGTATTTT. Encoded protein: CASSQEPTVSTDTQYF.

This clone was recorded once. The genes are TRBV10-3 and TRBJ2-5; D ambiguous. CDR3 length equals 14 residues. The ends were cut back, 6 bases at V and 1 base at J, with 12 bases in the middle. From germline, CDR1 is ENHRY and CDR2 SYGVKD. In DNA, the CDR3 is TGTGCCATCAGCAAGGACGGCTCCCAAGAGACCCAGTACTTC. Amino acid sequence: CAISKDGSQETQYF.

This rearrangement joins TRBV6-6 to TRBJ1-3; D possibly corresponds to TRBD1 (5 bases). This CDR3 is 14 amino acids long. Germline V CDR1 and CDR2: MNHNY, SVGAGI (reference sequence). Trimming stripped 5 bases from V and 2 bases from J, with 10 bases between. This CDR3 is CASSTGFTGNTIYF. CDR3 DNA: TGTGCCAGCAGTACAGGTTTCACTGGAAACACCATATATTTT.

The chain combines TRBV5-1 with TRBJ2-6, with no clear D. From germline, CDR1 is SGHRS and CDR2 YFSETQ. This CDR3 spans 20 amino acids. The ends were cut back, 4 bases at V and 0 bases at J, with 23 bases in the middle. CDR3 coding DNA: TGCGCCAGCAGCCCCGGGTTGGGATTGGGTGACATCTCTGGGGCCAACGTCCTGACTTTC. Protein sequence: CASSPGLGLGDISGANVLTF. Variable domain in full (rest from reference TRBV5-1 and TRBJ2-6): KAGVTQTPRYLIKTRGQQVTLSCSPISGHRSVSWYQQTPGQGLQFLFEYFSETQRNKGNFPGRFSGRQFSNSRSEMNVSTLELGDSALYLCASSPGLGLGDISGANVLTFGAGSRLTVL.